The next 9 T cell receptor beta chains were all read from a single sample in a study of cytomegalovirus exposure and HLA in healthy donors. Primers: 60 Vbeta forward and 13 Jbeta reverse. Assay used: immunoSEQ multiplex PCR; TCRdb lists only in-frame clones, some missing. This sample has some 160,000 clones, with roughly 79% found just once. Sequenced material: PBMCs. These receptors were taken from a man aged 35 to 55 in good health and CMV-seronegative.

The chain is built from TRBV11-2 and TRBJ2-7; TRBD2 matches at 9 bases. The CDR3 is made up of 16 amino acids. Germline assignment: CDR1 SGHAT and CDR2 FQNNGV. The V gene end was trimmed by 3 bases and the J gene end by 3 bases; junction bases not matched to a gene: 9. Here the CDR3 DNA reads TGTGCCAGCAGCTTCAGATTCGCGGGAGGGGACTACGAGCAGTACTTC. As protein: CASSFRFAGGDYEQYF.

The chain combines TRBV4-2 with TRBJ2-7; 11 positions agree with TRBD2. V lost 0 bases, J lost 4 bases, and 8 bases stayed unmatched. CDR3 length: 17 amino acids. The germline V gene has CDR1 LGHNA and CDR2 YNFKEQ. In DNA, the CDR3 is TGTGCCAGCAGCCAAGATGACGGGGGACTAGCGGCTTACGAGCAGTACTTC. Its translation is CASSQDDGGLAAYEQYF.

V usage is TRBV4-2 and J usage is TRBJ1-4, with unresolved D. Germline V CDR1 and CDR2: LGHNA, YNFKEQ. Trimming cost V 4 bases and J 2 bases, with 17 bases left between them. This CDR3 has 17 amino acids. This CDR3 reads CASSPPSARSTNEKLFF. In DNA, the CDR3 is TGTGCCAGCAGCCCTCCCTCCGCGAGGTCCACTAATGAAAAACTGTTTTTT.

This sequence joins TRBV27 and TRBJ1-2; 8 bases agree with TRBD1. CDR3 length: 15 amino acids. J gave up 5 bases and V 5 bases, and 10 bases lay outside the gene matches. Germline CDR1 MNHEY, CDR2 SMNVEV (reference sequence). The CDR3 here is CASSPQQGVEYGYTF. The CDR3 bases are TGTGCCAGCAGTCCTCAACAGGGGGTCGAGTATGGCTACACCTTC.

The chain links TRBV7-9 to TRBJ2-2; 7 bases map to TRBD1. The CDR3 is made up of 14 amino acids. V lost 5 bases to trimming and J lost 3 bases; unmatched junction nucleotides: 3. Germline values: CDR1 SEHNR, CDR2 FQNEAQ (reference sequence). CDR3 DNA sequence: TGTGCCAGCAGCCTGGGACAGTACACCGGGGAGCTGTTTTTT. It translates to CASSLGQYTGELFF.

The count of this clone is one. The chain employs TRBV7-2 and TRBJ2-7; TRBD1 agrees at 9 bases. The CDR3 contains 14 residues. The V and J ends lost 2 bases and 2 bases, in that order; junction bases with no gene match: 1. From germline, CDR1 is SGHTA and CDR2 FQGNSA. CDR3 coding DNA: TGTGCCAGCAGCTTACGACAGGGGGCCTACGAGCAGTACTTC. As protein: CASSLRQGAYEQYF.

The V gene is TRBV28, the J gene TRBJ2-5, with TRBD2 as a possible D gene (5 bases). The DNA end is a closer match to TRBJ2-7, so the J assignment may be wrong. The CDR3 length is 13 residues. Germline assignment: CDR1 MDHEN and CDR2 SYDVKM. The CDR3 sequence is CASSLQEANEQYF. The CDR3 nucleotides read TGTGCCAGCAGTTTACAGGAGGCCAACGAGCAGTACTTC.

This clone was observed a few times. The rearrangement links TRBV29-1 to TRBJ2-1; D is possibly TRBD1 (5 bases). CDR3 length: 13 residues. Germline CDR1 reads SQVTM; CDR2 reads ANQGSEA. The ends were cut back, 5 bases at V and 5 bases at J, with 13 bases in the middle. The CDR3 coding sequence is TGCAGCGTTAGGGGCTCGGGCCACAATGAGCAGTTCTTC. Its translation is CSVRGSGHNEQFF.

This chain joins TRBV11-2 and TRBJ2-4, with D unresolved. The CDR3 consists of 12 residues. V gave up 6 bases and J gave up 8 bases, with 11 bases separating them. Germline V gene sequence: CDR1 SGHAT, CDR2 FQNNGV. The CDR3 protein is CASSSLPDIQYF. CDR3 nucleotides: TGTGCCAGCAGTTCCCTTCCCGACATTCAGTACTTC.